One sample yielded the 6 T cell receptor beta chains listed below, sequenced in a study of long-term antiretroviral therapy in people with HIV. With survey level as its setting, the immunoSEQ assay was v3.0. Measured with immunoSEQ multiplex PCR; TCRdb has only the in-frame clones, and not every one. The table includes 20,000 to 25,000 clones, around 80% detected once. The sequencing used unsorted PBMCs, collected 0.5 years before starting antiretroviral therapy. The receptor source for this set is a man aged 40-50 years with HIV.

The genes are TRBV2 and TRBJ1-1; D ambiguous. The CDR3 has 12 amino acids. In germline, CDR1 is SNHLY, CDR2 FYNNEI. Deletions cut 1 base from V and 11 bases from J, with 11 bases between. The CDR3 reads CASSEGSTGAFF. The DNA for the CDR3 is TGTGCCAGCAGTGAAGGGTCCACTGGGGCTTTCTTT.

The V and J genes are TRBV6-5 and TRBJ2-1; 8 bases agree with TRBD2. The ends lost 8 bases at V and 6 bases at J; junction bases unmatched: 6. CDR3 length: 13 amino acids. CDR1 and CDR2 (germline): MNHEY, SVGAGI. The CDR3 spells CASGAGVINEQFF. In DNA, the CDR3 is TGTGCCAGCGGAGCGGGGGTCATCAATGAGCAGTTCTTC.

The CDR3 nucleotides are TGTGCCAGCAGCGTAGGGACATCCACTAACTATGGCTACACCTTC. Its protein product is CASSVGTSTNYGYTF. This chain uses TRBV9 with TRBJ1-2; perhaps TRBD1 as D (5 bases). Germline V gives CDR1 SGDLS, CDR2 YYNGEE. Trimming removed 0 bases at V and 0 bases at J, with 9 bases between. CDR3 length equals 15 residues. The whole variable domain, filled in from reference TRBV9 and TRBJ1-2, reads DSGVTQTPKHLITATGQRVTLRCSPRSGDLSVYWYQQSLDQGLQFLIQYYNGEERAKGNILERFSAQQFPDLHSELNLSSLELGDSALYFCASSVGTSTNYGYTFGSGTRLTVV.

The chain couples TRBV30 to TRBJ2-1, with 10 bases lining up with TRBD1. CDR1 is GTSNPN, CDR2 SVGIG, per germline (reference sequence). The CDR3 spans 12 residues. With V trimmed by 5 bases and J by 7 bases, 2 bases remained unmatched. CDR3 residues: CAWGTGVNEQFF. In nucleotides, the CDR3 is TGTGCCTGGGGGACAGGGGTTAATGAGCAGTTCTTC.

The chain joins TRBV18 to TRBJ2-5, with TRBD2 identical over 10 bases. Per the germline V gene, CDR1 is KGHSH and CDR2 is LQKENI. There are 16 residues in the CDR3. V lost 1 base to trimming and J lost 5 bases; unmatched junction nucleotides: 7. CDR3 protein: CASSPQFSGGKETQYF. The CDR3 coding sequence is TGTGCCAGCTCACCACAGTTTAGCGGGGGGAAGGAGACCCAGTACTTC.

Here the CDR3 DNA reads TGTGCCAGCAGCTTAGGTCTAGTAACCTACAATGAGCAGTTCTTC. Residues: CASSLGLVTYNEQFF. This rearrangement joins TRBV11-1 to TRBJ2-1, with D uncertain. Trimming stripped 1 base from V and 2 bases from J, with 9 bases between. Looked up from germline, CDR1 is SGHAT and CDR2 is FQDESV (reference sequence). This CDR3 has 15 residues.